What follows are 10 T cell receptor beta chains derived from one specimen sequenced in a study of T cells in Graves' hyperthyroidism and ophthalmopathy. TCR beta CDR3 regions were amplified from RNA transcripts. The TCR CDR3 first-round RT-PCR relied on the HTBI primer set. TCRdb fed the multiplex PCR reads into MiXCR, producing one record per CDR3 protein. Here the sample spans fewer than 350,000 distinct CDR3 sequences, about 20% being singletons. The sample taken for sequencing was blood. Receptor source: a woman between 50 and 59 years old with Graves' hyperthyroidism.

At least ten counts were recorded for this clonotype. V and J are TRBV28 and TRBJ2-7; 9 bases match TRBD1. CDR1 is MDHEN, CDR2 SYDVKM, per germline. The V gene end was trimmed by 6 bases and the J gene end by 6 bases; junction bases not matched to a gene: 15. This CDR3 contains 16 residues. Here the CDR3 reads CASSQHSWTGVTEQYF. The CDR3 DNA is TGTGCCAGCAGCCAACACTCTTGGACAGGGGTTACCGAGCAGTACTTC.

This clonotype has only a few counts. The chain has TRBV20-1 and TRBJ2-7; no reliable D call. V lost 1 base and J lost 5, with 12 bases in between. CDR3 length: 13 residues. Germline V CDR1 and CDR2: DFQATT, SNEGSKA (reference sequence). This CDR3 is CSARVQRRNEQYF. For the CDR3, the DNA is TGCAGTGCTAGAGTTCAGAGAAGGAACGAGCAGTACTTC.

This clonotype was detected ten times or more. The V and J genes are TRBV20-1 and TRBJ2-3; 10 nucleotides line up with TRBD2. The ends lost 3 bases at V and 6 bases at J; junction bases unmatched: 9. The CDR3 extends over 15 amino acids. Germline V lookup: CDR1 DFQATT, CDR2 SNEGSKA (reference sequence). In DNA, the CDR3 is TGCAGTGCTAGCCTACTAGCGGGGACCTCGGATACGCAGTATTTT. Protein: CSASLLAGTSDTQYF.

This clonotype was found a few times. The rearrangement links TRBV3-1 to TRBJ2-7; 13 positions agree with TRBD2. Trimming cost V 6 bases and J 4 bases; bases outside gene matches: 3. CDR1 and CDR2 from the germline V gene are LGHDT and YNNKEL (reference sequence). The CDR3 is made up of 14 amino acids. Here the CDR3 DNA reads TGTGCCAGCAGACAGACTAGCGGGAGGTACGAGCAGTACTTC. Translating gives CASRQTSGRYEQYF.

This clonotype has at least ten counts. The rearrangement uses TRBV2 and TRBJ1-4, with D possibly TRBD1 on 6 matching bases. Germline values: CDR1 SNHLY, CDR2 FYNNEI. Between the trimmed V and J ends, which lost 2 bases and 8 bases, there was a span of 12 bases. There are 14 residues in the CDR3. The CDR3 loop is CASSETGAREKLFF. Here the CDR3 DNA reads TGTGCCAGCAGTGAAACGGGGGCGCGAGAAAAACTGTTTTTT.

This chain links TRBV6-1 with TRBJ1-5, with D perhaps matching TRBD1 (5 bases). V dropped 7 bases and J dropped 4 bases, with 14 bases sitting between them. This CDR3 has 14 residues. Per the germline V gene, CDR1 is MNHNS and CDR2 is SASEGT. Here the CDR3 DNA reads TGTGCCAGCAACGAGGATTGGGGGAATCAGCCCCAGCATTTT. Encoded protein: CASNEDWGNQPQHF.

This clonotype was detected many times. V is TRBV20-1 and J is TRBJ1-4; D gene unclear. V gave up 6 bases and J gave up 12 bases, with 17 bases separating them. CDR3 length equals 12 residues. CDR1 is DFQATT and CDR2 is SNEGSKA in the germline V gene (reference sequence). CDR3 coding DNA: TGCAGTGCCGCGTCCTCCGAAAGTGAACTGTTTTTT. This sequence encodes CSAASSESELFF.

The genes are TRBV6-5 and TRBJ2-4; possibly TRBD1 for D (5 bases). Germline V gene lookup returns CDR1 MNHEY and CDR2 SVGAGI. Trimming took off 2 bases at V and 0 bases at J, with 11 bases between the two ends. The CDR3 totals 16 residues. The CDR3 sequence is CASSYGAGVAKNIQYF. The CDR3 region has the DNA TGTGCCAGCAGTTACGGGGCAGGAGTAGCCAAAAACATTCAGTACTTC.

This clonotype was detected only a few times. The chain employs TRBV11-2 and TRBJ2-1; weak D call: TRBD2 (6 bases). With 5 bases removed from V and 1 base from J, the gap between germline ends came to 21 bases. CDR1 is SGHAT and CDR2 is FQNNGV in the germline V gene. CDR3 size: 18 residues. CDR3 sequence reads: CASSRLPPRGRSYNEQFF. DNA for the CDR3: TGTGCCAGCAGCCGACTCCCGCCGCGGGGCCGTTCCTACAATGAGCAGTTCTTC.

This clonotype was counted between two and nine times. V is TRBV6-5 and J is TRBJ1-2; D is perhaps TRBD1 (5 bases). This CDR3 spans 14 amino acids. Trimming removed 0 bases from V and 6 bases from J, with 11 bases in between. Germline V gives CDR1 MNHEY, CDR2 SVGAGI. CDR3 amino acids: CASSYSAGINGYTF. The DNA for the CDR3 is TGTGCCAGCAGTTACTCGGCAGGGATCAATGGCTACACCTTC.